Shown below are 17 T cell receptor beta chains from a single sample sequenced in a study of blood T cell repertoires in COVID-19. Libraries were prepared by immunoSEQ multiplex PCR; TCRdb keeps only in-frame clonotypes and omits some of them. The data hold under 80,000 clones, with around 88% observed a single time. Sequenced sample: peripheral blood. These TCRs come from a human donor in a cohort sampled during active COVID-19.

This chain links TRBV2 with TRBJ1-4, with 8 bases aligning to TRBD1. Germline V CDR1 and CDR2: SNHLY, FYNNEI. The CDR3 length is 15 residues. The ends lost 5 bases at V and 3 bases at J; junction bases unmatched: 5. The CDR3 loop is CASSLDRVSNEKLFF. CDR3 coding DNA: TGTGCCAGCAGTCTGGACAGGGTTTCTAATGAAAAACTGTTTTTT.

The chain carries TRBV28 and TRBJ2-1, with D perhaps matching TRBD1 (6 bases). Trimming removed 7 bases from V and 0 bases from J, with 10 bases in between. The CDR3 loop spans 14 amino acids. The germline CDR1 and CDR2 sequences are MDHEN and SYDVKM. Here the CDR3 DNA reads TGTGCCAGCACCTACAGGGCCTCCTACAATGAGCAGTTCTTC. Translation gives CASTYRASYNEQFF.

V and J are TRBV2 and TRBJ2-7, with 7 bases matching TRBD2. With 2 bases clipped from V and 3 bases from J, the junction kept 4 bases outside the gene matches. Germline V gene data show CDR1 as SNHLY and CDR2 as FYNNEI. The CDR3 has 14 amino acids. The chain's CDR3 is CASSEQGGNYEQYF. The CDR3 region has the DNA TGTGCCAGCAGTGAACAGGGAGGGAACTACGAGCAGTACTTC.

The rearrangement uses TRBV6-4 and TRBJ1-5; TRBD1 matches 9 bases. CDR1 and CDR2 from the germline V gene are MRHNA and SNTAGT. Trimming at V came to 9 bases and at J to 5 bases, leaving 5 bases not matched to a gene. CDR3 length: 13 residues. This chain's CDR3 is CASGDREHQPQHF. DNA for the CDR3: TGTGCCAGTGGGGACAGGGAGCATCAGCCCCAGCATTTT.

In its sample, this clone was seen a few times. The J gene is TRBJ1-1, the V gene TRBV7-9; a weak D match, TRBD1 (5 bases). The CDR3 runs 13 residues. The V end lost 8 bases, the J end lost 1 base, and 11 bases lay between the germline ends. Per germline, CDR1 SEHNR and CDR2 FQNEAQ (reference sequence). The CDR3 protein is CASGQGRNTEAFF. The CDR3 nucleotides are TGTGCCAGCGGCCAGGGTCGGAACACTGAAGCTTTCTTT.

The rearrangement joins TRBV11-2 to TRBJ2-5; TRBD2 agrees at 15 bases. Germline V gene lookup returns CDR1 SGHAT and CDR2 FQNNGV. The CDR3 sequence is 18 residues long. Trimming took 4 bases from V and 0 from J; bases not matched to a gene: 6. The CDR3 loop reads CASSYGLAGGGYQETQYF. CDR3 coding DNA: TGTGCCAGCAGCTACGGACTAGCGGGGGGGGGCTACCAAGAGACCCAGTACTTC.

This clone was observed a few times. The chain is built from TRBV2 and TRBJ1-2; D is undetermined. V was trimmed by 4 bases and J by 8 bases, leaving 11 bases between them. CDR3 size: 12 residues. The germline gives CDR1 SNHLY, CDR2 FYNNEI. This CDR3 is CASSVFVRGYTF. CDR3 coding DNA: TGTGCCAGCAGTGTGTTTGTCCGGGGCTACACCTTC.

The V and J genes are TRBV11-2 and TRBJ1-1; tentative D call: TRBD1 (5 bases). CDR3 size: 14 residues. V lost 5 bases and J lost 1, with 11 bases in between. CDR1 is SGHAT, CDR2 FQNNGV, per germline. The CDR3 loop is CASSPDGANTEAFF. The CDR3 DNA follows: TGTGCCAGCAGCCCAGATGGGGCGAACACTGAAGCTTTCTTT.

The chain carries TRBV7-2 and TRBJ1-5; no clear D. This CDR3 has 15 amino acids. Trimming removed 5 bases at V and 5 bases at J, with 16 bases between. Germline CDR1 reads SGHTA; CDR2 reads FQGNSA. CDR3 sequence reads: CASSPPGVGDQPQHF. In DNA form, the CDR3 reads TGTGCCAGCAGCCCCCCCGGGGTCGGGGATCAGCCCCAGCATTTT.

The gene calls are TRBV18 and TRBJ1-1; 8 bases match TRBD1. Germline assignment: CDR1 KGHSH and CDR2 LQKENI. The junction had 4 bases not matched to a gene; V was cut back by 3 bases and J by 7 bases. The length of the CDR3 is 13 residues. The CDR3 protein is CASSPGQGDEAFF. As DNA, the CDR3 is TGTGCCAGCTCACCTGGACAGGGAGATGAAGCTTTCTTT.

The chain combines TRBV28 with TRBJ1-2, with TRBD1 identical over 8 bases. The V gene end was trimmed by 4 bases and the J gene end by 4 bases; junction bases not matched to a gene: 8. From germline, CDR1 is MDHEN and CDR2 SYDVKM. This CDR3 comprises 15 residues. The CDR3 loop reads CASSSGQGSRYGYTF. CDR3 in DNA: TGTGCCAGCAGTTCAGGACAGGGCAGTCGCTATGGCTACACCTTC.

The chain employs TRBV30 and TRBJ2-5; possible D gene TRBD1, 5 bases. The CDR3 sequence is 15 residues long. Germline V CDR1 and CDR2: GTSNPN, SVGIG (reference sequence). Trimming left V 0 bases short and J 7 bases short, with 18 bases between. The CDR3 coding sequence is TGTGCCTGGAGTGTAATGCCAGGGCTGGTAGGGACCCAGTACTTC. Amino acid sequence: CAWSVMPGLVGTQYF. The entire variable domain, with the rest obtained from reference TRBV30 and TRBJ2-5, is as follows: SQTIHQWPATLVQPVGSPLSLECTVEGTSNPNLYWYRQAAGRGLQLLFYSVGIGQISSEVPQNLSASRPQDRQFILSSKKLLLSDSGFYLCAWSVMPGLVGTQYFGPGTRLLVL.

The V gene is TRBV18, the J gene TRBJ1-2; D possibly corresponds to TRBD1 (6 bases). This CDR3 has 15 residues. Germline V gene data show CDR1 as KGHSH and CDR2 as LQKENI. Trimming shortened V by 6 bases and J by 4 bases, and 18 bases separated the two germline ends. The DNA for the CDR3 is TGTGCCAGCTCGCCTGGACAGCCAGGGGTCTATGGCTACACCTTC. Translating gives CASSPGQPGVYGYTF.

The chain joins TRBV9 to TRBJ1-2; tentative D call: TRBD1 (6 bases). The CDR3 length is 15 residues. Germline CDR1 reads SGDLS; CDR2 reads YYNGEE. Deletions cut 0 bases from V and 4 bases from J, with 13 bases between. CDR3 sequence: CASSVGDKPLYGYTF. The CDR3 DNA follows: TGTGCCAGCAGCGTAGGGGACAAACCTCTCTATGGCTACACCTTC. The complete variable domain, with remaining parts taken from reference TRBV9 and TRBJ1-2, reads DSGVTQTPKHLITATGQRVTLRCSPRSGDLSVYWYQQSLDQGLQFLIQYYNGEERAKGNILERFSAQQFPDLHSELNLSSLELGDSALYFCASSVGDKPLYGYTFGSGTRLTVV.

A single count supports this clone. The chain uses TRBV9 and TRBJ1-2; TRBD1 agrees at 12 bases. The CDR3 is made up of 15 amino acids. The germline CDR1 and CDR2 sequences are SGDLS and YYNGEE. Losses at the gene ends were 3 bases for V and 6 bases for J; bases not matched to a gene: 6. The CDR3 DNA is TGTGCCAGCAGCGCAGGGGACAGGGGGCGCGATGGCTACACCTTC. Translating it yields CASSAGDRGRDGYTF.

The rearrangement joins TRBV5-6 to TRBJ2-7; D may be TRBD1 (5 bases). V lost 0 bases, J lost 3 bases, and 10 bases lay in between. This CDR3 comprises 14 residues. From germline, CDR1 is SGHDT and CDR2 YYEEEE. The CDR3 loop is CASSLEGALYEQYF. The CDR3 nucleotides read TGTGCCAGCAGCTTGGAAGGGGCTCTCTACGAGCAGTACTTC.

This chain uses TRBV7-3 with TRBJ2-2, with D unclear. This CDR3 is 15 amino acids long. The V gene's germline CDR1 is SGHTA and CDR2 FQGTGA. V gave up 2 bases and J gave up 6 bases, with 13 bases separating them. CDR3 loop: CASSLRGTGAGELFF. In DNA form, the CDR3 reads TGTGCCAGCAGCTTACGAGGAACGGGTGCCGGGGAGCTGTTTTTT.